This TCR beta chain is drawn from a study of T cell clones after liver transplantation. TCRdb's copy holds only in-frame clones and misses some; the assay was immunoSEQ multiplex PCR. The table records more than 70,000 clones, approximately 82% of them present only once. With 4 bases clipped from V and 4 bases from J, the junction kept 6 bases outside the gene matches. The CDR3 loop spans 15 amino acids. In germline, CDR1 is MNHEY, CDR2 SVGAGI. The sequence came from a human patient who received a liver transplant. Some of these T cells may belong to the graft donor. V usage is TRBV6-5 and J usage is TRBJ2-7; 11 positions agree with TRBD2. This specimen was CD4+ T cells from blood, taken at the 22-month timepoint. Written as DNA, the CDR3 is TGTGCCAGCAGTTCGGCCGGGACTAGCGGATACGAGCAGTACTTC. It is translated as CASSSAGTSGYEQYF.